This T cell receptor (beta chain) was captured by sequencing in a study of T cell repertoires in cytomegalovirus infection. The overall study: Recently identified HLA-C-restricted CMV epitopes and well-studied HLA-B-restricted CMV epitopes were used by the study. The study, taken as a whole, reports: Accumulated public TCR beta family frequency recognized individuals carrying CMV together with the relevant HLA.

On this clonotype: Its antigen remains unknown.

MiXCR was run by TCRdb on the reads, yielding one entry per CDR3 protein. The data contain 830,000 or so distinct CDR3 sequences, about 30% of them singletons. The CDR3 has 13 amino acids. The V gene lost 1 base and the J gene lost 10 bases, with 13 bases spanning the gap. The germline CDR1 and CDR2 sequences are SGHVS and FQNEAQ. The receptor was isolated from a human donor in good health (CMV status not recorded). Some clones in this sample may be carry-over from other donors' samples. The source was cultured CD8+ T cells from PBMCs, collected from culture after CMV antigen stimulation. The V gene is TRBV7-8, the J gene TRBJ1-2, with D unclear. CDR3 residues: CASSLETWSVYTF. The CDR3 nucleotides read TGTGCCAGCAGCTTAGAAACTTGGTCTGTCTACACCTTC.